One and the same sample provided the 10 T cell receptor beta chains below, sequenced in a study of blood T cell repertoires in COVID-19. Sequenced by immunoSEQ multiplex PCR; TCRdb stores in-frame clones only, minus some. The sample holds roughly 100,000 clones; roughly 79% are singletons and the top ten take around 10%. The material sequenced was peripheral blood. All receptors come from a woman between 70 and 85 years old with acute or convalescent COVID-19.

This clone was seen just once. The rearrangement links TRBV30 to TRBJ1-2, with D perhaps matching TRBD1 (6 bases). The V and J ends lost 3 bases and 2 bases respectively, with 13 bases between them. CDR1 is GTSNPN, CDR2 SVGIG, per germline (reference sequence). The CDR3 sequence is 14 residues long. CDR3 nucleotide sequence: TGTGCCTGGAGCCGGGGGGCCGGAAACTATGGCTACACCTTC. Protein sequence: CAWSRGAGNYGYTF.

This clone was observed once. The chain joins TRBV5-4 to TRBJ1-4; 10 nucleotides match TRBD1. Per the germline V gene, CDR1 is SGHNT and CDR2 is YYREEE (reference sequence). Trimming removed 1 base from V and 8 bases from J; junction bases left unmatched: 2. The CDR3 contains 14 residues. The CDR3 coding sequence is TGTGCCAGCAGCTTGAAGGACAGGGGGGAAAAACTGTTTTTT. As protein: CASSLKDRGEKLFF. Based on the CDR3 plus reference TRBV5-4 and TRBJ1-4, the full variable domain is ETGVTQSPTHLIKTRGQQVTLRCSSQSGHNTVSWYQQALGQGPQFIFQYYREEENGRGNFPPRFSGLQFPNYSSELNVNALELDDSALYLCASSLKDRGEKLFFGSGTQLSVL.

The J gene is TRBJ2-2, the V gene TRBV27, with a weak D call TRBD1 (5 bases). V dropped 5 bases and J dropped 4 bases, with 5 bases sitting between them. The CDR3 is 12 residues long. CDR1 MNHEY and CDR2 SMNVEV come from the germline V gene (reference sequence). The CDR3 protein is CASSRGTGELFF. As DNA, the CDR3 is TGTGCCAGCAGTAGGGGCACCGGGGAGCTGTTTTTT.

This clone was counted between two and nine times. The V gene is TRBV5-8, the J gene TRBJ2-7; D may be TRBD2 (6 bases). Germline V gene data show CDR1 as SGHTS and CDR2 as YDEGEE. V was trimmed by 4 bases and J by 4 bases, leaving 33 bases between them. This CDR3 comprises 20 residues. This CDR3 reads CASSGSLDGRNPLKTYEQYF. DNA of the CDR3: TGTGCCAGCAGCGGATCCTTGGACGGGAGAAATCCTCTTAAAACGTACGAGCAGTACTTC. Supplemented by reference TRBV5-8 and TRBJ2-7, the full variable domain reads EAGVTQSPTHLIKTRGQQATLRCSPISGHTSVYWYQQALGLGLQFLLWYDEGEERNRGNFPPRFSGRQFPNYSSELNVNALELEDSALYLCASSGSLDGRNPLKTYEQYFGPGTRLTVT.

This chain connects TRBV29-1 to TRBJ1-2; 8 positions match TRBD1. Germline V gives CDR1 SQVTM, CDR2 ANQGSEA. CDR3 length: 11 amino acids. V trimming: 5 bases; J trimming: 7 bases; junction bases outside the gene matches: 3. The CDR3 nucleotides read TGCAGCGTTCGACAGGGGTCTGGCTACACCTTC. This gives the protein CSVRQGSGYTF.

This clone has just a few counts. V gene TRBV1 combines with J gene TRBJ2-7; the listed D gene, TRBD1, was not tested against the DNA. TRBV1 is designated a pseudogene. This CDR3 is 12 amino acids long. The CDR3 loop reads CTSTSPDRGQYF. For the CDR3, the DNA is TGCACCAGCACCTCGCCGGACAGGGGGCAGTACTTC.

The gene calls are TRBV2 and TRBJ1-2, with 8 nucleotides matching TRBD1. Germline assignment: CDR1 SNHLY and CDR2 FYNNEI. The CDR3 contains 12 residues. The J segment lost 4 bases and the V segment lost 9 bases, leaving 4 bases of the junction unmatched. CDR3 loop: CASTGTGYGYTF. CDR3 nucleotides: TGTGCCAGTACCGGGACAGGCTATGGCTACACCTTC.

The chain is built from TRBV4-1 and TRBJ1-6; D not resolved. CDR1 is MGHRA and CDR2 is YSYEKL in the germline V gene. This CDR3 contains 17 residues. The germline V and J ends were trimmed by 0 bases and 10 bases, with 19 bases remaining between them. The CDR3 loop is CASSQEPVGGIGSPLHF. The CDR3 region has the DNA TGCGCCAGCAGCCAAGAGCCAGTTGGAGGGATTGGATCACCCCTCCACTTT.

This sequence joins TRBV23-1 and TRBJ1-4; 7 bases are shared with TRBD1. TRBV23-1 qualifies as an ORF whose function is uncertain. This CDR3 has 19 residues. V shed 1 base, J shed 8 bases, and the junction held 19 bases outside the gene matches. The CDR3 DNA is TGCGCCAGCAGTCAATGGAATCCATTAAGACAGGGTCTATGGGAAAAACTGTTTTTT. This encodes CASSQWNPLRQGLWEKLFF.

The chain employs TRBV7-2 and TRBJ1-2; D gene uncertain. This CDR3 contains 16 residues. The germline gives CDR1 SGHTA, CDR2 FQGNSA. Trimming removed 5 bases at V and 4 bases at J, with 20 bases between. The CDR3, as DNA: TGTGCCAGCAGCCAAAACCGGGTTCCCGTGGCCTATGGCTACACCTTC. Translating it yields CASSQNRVPVAYGYTF. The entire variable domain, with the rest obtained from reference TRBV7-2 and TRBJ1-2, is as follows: GAGVSQSPSNKVTEKGKDVELRCDPISGHTALYWYRQSLGQGLEFLIYFQGNSAPDKSGLPSDRFSAERTGGSVSTLTIQRTQQEDSAVYLCASSQNRVPVAYGYTFGSGTRLTVV.